Here is one T cell receptor beta chain with its context. This entry is derived from a study of control samples from healthy donors and cancer patients. The repertoire was sequenced with immunoSEQ multiplex PCR; TCRdb's copy has only in-frame clones and lacks some. The sample consists of around 170,000 clones, 80% to 90% of them appearing once. The CDR3 runs 14 residues. Germline values: CDR1 SGHNT, CDR2 YENEEA. Deletions cut 5 bases from V and 1 base from J, with 8 bases between. Material for sequencing was blood. The origin of this receptor is a young woman in good health. The chain joins TRBV11-3 to TRBJ2-2; D unclear. The CDR3 bases are TGTGCCAGCAGCCCCCGCGGGAACACCGGGGAGCTGTTTTTT. Its translation is CASSPRGNTGELFF.